The next 3 T cell receptor beta chains were all read from a single sample in a study of blood T cell repertoires in COVID-19. The assay was immunoSEQ multiplex PCR, and TCRdb's table has in-frame clones only and misses some. The sample carries fewer than 300,000 clones, around 89% recorded once. The sample was PBMCs or T cells enriched from blood (not recorded which). These TCRs come from a man aged 40-50 years who had recovered from COVID-19.

The chain recombines TRBV10-3 with TRBJ1-3; a possible D gene is TRBD1 (6 bases). CDR3 length: 15 residues. The germline CDR1 and CDR2 sequences are ENHRY and SYGVKD. Trimming cost V 8 bases and J 4 bases, with 18 bases left between them. This CDR3 reads CAILDPGTPGNTIYF. CDR3 bases: TGTGCCATCCTAGACCCCGGGACACCAGGAAACACCATATATTTT.

The V gene is TRBV29-1, the J gene TRBJ2-1; 7 bases align to TRBD1. Germline CDR1 reads SQVTM; CDR2 reads ANQGSEA. Trimming removed 5 bases from V and 6 bases from J; junction bases left unmatched: 10. The CDR3 runs 14 residues. The DNA of the CDR3 is TGCAGCGTTAACCGAGTCGACAGGGCCAATGAGCAGTTCTTC. Translated: CSVNRVDRANEQFF.

This chain links TRBV5-1 with TRBJ2-1; D possibly corresponds to TRBD1 (6 bases). CDR1 and CDR2 (germline): SGHRS, YFSETQ. CDR3 length: 13 amino acids. V lost 4 bases to trimming and J lost 9 bases, with 14 bases between them. CDR3 in amino acids: CASSLIPDSEQFF. The CDR3 nucleotides are TGCGCCAGCAGCCTAATCCCGGACAGTGAGCAGTTCTTC.